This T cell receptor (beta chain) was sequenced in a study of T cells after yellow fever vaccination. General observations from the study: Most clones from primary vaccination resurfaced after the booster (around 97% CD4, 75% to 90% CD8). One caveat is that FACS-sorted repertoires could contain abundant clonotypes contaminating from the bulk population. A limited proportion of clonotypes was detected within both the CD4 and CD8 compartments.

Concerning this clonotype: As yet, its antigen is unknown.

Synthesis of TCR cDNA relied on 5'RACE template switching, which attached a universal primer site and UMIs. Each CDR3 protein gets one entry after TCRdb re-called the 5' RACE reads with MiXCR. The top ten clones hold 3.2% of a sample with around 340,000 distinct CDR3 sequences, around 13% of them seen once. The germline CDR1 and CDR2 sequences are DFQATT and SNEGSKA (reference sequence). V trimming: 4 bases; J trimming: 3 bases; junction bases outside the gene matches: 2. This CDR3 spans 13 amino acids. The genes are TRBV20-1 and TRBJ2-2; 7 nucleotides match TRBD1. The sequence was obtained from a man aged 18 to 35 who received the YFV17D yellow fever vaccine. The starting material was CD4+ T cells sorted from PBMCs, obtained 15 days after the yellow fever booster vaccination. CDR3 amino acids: CSAKGGHTGELFF. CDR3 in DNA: TGCAGTGCTAAAGGGGGCCACACCGGGGAGCTGTTTTTT.